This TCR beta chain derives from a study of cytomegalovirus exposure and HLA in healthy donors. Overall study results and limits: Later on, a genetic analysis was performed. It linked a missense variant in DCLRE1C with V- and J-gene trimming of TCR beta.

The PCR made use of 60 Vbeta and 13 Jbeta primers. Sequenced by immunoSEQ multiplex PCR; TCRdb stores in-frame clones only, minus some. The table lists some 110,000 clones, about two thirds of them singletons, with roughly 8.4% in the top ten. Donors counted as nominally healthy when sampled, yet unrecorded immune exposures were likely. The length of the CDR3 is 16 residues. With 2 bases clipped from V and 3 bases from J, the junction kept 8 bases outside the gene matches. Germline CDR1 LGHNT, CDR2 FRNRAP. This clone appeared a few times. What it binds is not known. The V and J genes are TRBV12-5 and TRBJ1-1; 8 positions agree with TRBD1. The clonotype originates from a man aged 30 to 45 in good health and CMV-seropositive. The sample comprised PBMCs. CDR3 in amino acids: CASGLMGDRGDTEAFF. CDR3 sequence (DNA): TGTGCTAGTGGTTTGATGGGAGACAGGGGAGACACTGAAGCTTTCTTT.